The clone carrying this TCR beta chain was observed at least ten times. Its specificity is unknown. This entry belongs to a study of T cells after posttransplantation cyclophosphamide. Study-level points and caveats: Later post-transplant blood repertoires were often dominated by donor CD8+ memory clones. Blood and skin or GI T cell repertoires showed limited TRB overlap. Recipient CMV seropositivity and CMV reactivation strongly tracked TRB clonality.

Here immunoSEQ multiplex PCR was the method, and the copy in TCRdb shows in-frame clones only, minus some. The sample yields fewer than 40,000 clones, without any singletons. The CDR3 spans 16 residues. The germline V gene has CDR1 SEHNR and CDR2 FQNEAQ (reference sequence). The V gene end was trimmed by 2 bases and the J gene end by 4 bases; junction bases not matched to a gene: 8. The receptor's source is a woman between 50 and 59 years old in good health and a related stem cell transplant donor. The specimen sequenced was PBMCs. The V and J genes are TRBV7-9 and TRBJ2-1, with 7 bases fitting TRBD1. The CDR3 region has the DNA TGTGCCAGCAGCTTATTCTCGACAGGGCGGTACAATGAGCAGTTCTTC. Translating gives CASSLFSTGRYNEQFF.